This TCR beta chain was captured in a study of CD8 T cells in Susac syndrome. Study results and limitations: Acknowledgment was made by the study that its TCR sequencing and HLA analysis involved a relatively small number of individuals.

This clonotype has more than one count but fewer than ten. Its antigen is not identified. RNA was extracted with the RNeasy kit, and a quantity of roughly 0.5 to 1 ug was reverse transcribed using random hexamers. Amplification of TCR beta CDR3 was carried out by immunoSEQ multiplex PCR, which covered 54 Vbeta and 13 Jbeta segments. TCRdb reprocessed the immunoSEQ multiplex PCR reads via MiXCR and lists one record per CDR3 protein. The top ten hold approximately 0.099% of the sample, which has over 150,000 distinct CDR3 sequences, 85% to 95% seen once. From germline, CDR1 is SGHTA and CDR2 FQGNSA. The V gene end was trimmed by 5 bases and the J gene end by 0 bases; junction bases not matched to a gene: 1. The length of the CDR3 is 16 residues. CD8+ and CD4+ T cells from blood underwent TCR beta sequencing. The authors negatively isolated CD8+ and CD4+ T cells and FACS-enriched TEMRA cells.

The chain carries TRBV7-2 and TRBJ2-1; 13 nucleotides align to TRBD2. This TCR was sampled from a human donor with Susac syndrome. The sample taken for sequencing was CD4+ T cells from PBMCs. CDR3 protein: CASSRTSGSSYNEQFF. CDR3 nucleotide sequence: TGTGCCAGCAGCCGGACTAGCGGGAGCTCCTACAATGAGCAGTTCTTC.